A selection of T cell receptor beta chains follows, all from one sample in a study of T cell responses to AZD1222 COVID-19 vaccine. The assay was immunoSEQ multiplex PCR, and TCRdb's table has in-frame clones only and misses some. The sample includes roughly 150,000 clones, 85% to 90% of them seen just once. The sample here was peripheral blood, taken 28 days after the second AZD1222 dose. These receptors were obtained from an adult who received the AZD1222 COVID-19 vaccine. The CDR3 runs from the conserved cysteine through the conserved F or W. The order of the fields is V gene, clone size, J gene, D gene, CDR3 protein, CDR3 DNA. A D gene is named only where the DNA matches it firmly. Clone size is stated in some rows and not others, as once, few, many or a class when expanded.

>TRBV28|NA|TRBJ2-1|TRBD2
CASSLVLGGGGNEQFF
TGTGCCAGCAGCCTAGTTCTGGGCGGGGGGGGCAATGAGCAGTTCTTC
>TRBV5-4|once|TRBJ2-2|NA
CASSLYKGGNAGELFF
TGTGCCAGCAGCTTGTACAAGGGAGGTAACGCCGGGGAGCTGTTTTTT
>TRBV5-5|once|TRBJ1-3|TRBD1
CASSLRWDRGSPGNTIYF
TGTGCCAGCAGCTTACGTTGGGACAGGGGATCGCCTGGAAACACCATATATTTT
>TRBV28|NA|TRBJ2-4|TRBD2
CASSTRGGIRAKNIQYF
TGTGCCAGCAGTACCCGGGGGGGGATCCGTGCCAAAAACATTCAGTACTTC
>TRBV5-6|few|TRBJ1-2|TRBD1
CASTDRAGYTF
TGTGCCAGCACAGACAGGGCTGGCTACACCTTC
>TRBV28|once|TRBJ1-5|NA
CASPPSGGYSNQPQHF
TGTGCCAGCCCCCCTAGTGGGGGTTATAGCAATCAGCCCCAGCATTTT
>TRBV6-5|NA|TRBJ1-2|NA
CASTRRAGGYTF
TGTGCCAGCACGAGGAGGGCCGGGGGCTACACCTTC
>TRBV10-1|NA|TRBJ2-5|TRBD1
CASSRGQGTRETQYF
TGCGCCAGCAGCCGGGGACAGGGGACGCGGGAGACCCAGTACTTC
>TRBV7-2|NA|TRBJ2-1|NA
CASSFTGNEQFF
TGTGCCAGCAGCTTCACAGGGAATGAGCAGTTCTTC
>TRBV5-8|NA|TRBJ1-5|NA
CASILGFNQPQHF
TGTGCCAGCATCCTGGGATTCAATCAGCCCCAGCATTTT
>TRBV20-1|NA|TRBJ2-2|NA
CSASAGIGELFF
TGCAGTGCTAGTGCGGGCATCGGGGAGCTGTTTTTT
>TRBV30|NA|TRBJ2-2|NA
CAWSVRGQGDTGELFF
TGTGCCTGGAGTGTACGGGGGCAGGGTGACACCGGGGAGCTGTTTTTT
>TRBV27|NA|TRBJ2-6|TRBD1
CASTGGRSGANVLTF
TGTGCCAGCACAGGGGGCCGCTCTGGGGCCAACGTCCTGACTTTC
>TRBV27|NA|TRBJ2-7|TRBD1
CASKTGGRYEQYF
TGTGCCAGCAAGACAGGGGGAAGGTACGAGCAGTACTTC
>TRBV9|once|TRBJ1-1|NA
CASSEIQGRDTEAFF
TGTGCCAGCAGCGAAATCCAGGGGAGGGACACTGAAGCTTTCTTT
>TRBV12-3/TRBV12-4|NA|TRBJ1-2|NA
CASSLGVGGYTF
TGTGCCAGCAGTTTAGGGGTAGGGGGCTACACCTTC
>TRBV27|NA|TRBJ2-5|NA
CASSLRRRETQYF
TGTGCCAGCAGTTTACGGCGACGCGAGACCCAGTACTTC
>TRBV14|NA|TRBJ1-1|NA
CASSPKIKNTEAFF
TGTGCCAGCAGCCCTAAGATTAAGAACACTGAAGCTTTCTTT
>TRBV19|NA|TRBJ1-1|NA
CASSILGNTEAFF
TGTGCCAGTAGTATATTGGGGAACACTGAAGCTTTCTTT
>TRBV28|NA|TRBJ1-2|NA
CASSLNFGYTF
TGTGCCAGCAGTCTAAACTTTGGCTACACCTTC
>TRBV5-1|NA|TRBJ2-5|NA
CASSLAAVLETQYF
TGCGCCAGCAGCTTGGCCGCGGTATTGGAGACCCAGTACTTC
>TRBV5-1|NA|TRBJ2-3|TRBD2
CASSSSGLAGTDTQYF
TGCGCCAGCAGTAGTTCGGGACTAGCGGGCACAGATACGCAGTATTTT
>TRBV6-2/TRBV6-3|NA|TRBJ2-7|NA
CASSYSDDSPSYYEQYF
TGTGCCAGCAGTTACTCGGACGACTCACCATCTTACTACGAGCAGTACTTC
>TRBV29-1|NA|TRBJ1-1|NA
CSVEEIRGKNTEAFF
TGCAGCGTTGAAGAGATAAGAGGGAAGAACACTGAAGCTTTCTTT
>TRBV6-5|NA|TRBJ1-3|NA
CASYWRAGNTIYF
TGTGCCAGCTACTGGAGGGCCGGAAACACCATATATTTT
>TRBV11-2|NA|TRBJ1-1|NA
CASTNWGTEAFF
TGTGCCAGTACCAATTGGGGCACTGAAGCTTTCTTT
>TRBV30|NA|TRBJ1-5|NA
CAWTEKYSNQPQHF
TGTGCCTGGACCGAGAAGTATAGCAATCAGCCCCAGCATTTT
>TRBV2|NA|TRBJ2-7|TRBD1
CASSSTGQGTYEQYF
TGTGCCAGCAGCTCCACGGGACAGGGCACCTACGAGCAGTACTTC
>TRBV4-1|once|TRBJ2-3|TRBD1
CASSPQEGRGRDTQYF
TGCGCCAGCAGCCCCCAAGAAGGCAGGGGGAGAGATACGCAGTATTTT
>TRBV5-1|NA|TRBJ1-1|NA
CASSSTGLGAFF
TGCGCCAGCAGCTCCACAGGGCTTGGGGCTTTCTTT
>TRBV4-2|NA|TRBJ2-6|NA
CASSQRTTGANVLTF
TGTGCCAGCAGCCAAAGGACGACTGGGGCCAACGTCCTGACTTTC
>TRBV5-4|NA|TRBJ2-7|TRBD2
CASSPGGTSGVFYEQYF
TGTGCCAGCAGCCCGGGAGGGACTAGCGGAGTTTTCTACGAGCAGTACTTC
>TRBV3-1/TRBV3-2|NA|TRBJ2-7|NA
CASSQMDGVIHEQYF
TGTGCCAGCAGCCAGATGGACGGAGTAATCCACGAGCAGTACTTC
>TRBV24-1|NA|TRBJ2-2|NA
CATKSGSGELFF
TGTGCCACCAAATCGGGTTCCGGGGAGCTGTTTTTT
>TRBV7-2|few|TRBJ2-2|TRBD1
CASSLDRGRTGELFF
TGTGCCAGCAGCTTAGACAGGGGAAGGACCGGGGAGCTGTTTTTT
>TRBV29-1|NA|TRBJ1-1|NA
CSVGDGIRSTEAFF
TGCAGCGTTGGGGACGGTATCCGAAGCACTGAAGCTTTCTTT
>TRBV28|NA|TRBJ2-2|TRBD1
CAGRRGGTANTGELFF
TGTGCCGGCCGTCGGGGTGGGACAGCTAACACCGGGGAGCTGTTTTTT
>TRBV6-5|NA|TRBJ2-3|NA
CASSPTTDTQYF
TGTGCCAGCAGCCCGACCACAGATACGCAGTATTTT
>TRBV2|once|TRBJ2-3|NA
CASRTGRLTQYF
TGTGCCAGCAGAACTGGCCGCCTTACGCAGTATTTT
>TRBV5-4|NA|TRBJ2-3|NA
CASSFEDTQYF
TGTGCCAGCAGCTTTGAAGATACGCAGTATTTT
>TRBV10-2|NA|TRBJ1-5|NA
CAARGGAGQPQHF
TGCGCCGCACGGGGGGGGGCCGGTCAGCCCCAGCATTTT
>TRBV28|NA|TRBJ1-3|NA
CASSLIAGNTIYF
TGTGCCAGCAGTCTCATAGCGGGAAACACCATATATTTT
>TRBV4-3|NA|TRBJ1-4|NA
CASSQDGQQSNEKLFF
TGCGCCAGCAGCCAAGATGGGCAACAGTCTAATGAAAAACTGTTTTTT
>TRBV4-2|few|TRBJ2-1|NA
CASSRGRGEEQFF
TGTGCCAGCAGCCGGGGGAGAGGGGAAGAGCAGTTCTTC
>TRBV29-1|NA|TRBJ1-2|NA
CSVDMDGPGRSGYTF
TGCAGCGTTGATATGGATGGACCCGGTAGAAGTGGCTACACCTTC
>TRBV5-6|NA|TRBJ1-2|NA
CASSWAGQTGYTF
TGTGCCAGCAGCTGGGCTGGACAGACTGGCTACACCTTC
>TRBV5-6|NA|TRBJ1-6|NA
CASSPAGGSYNSPLHF
TGTGCCAGCAGCCCGGCTGGGGGCTCCTATAATTCACCCCTCCACTTT
>TRBV10-1|once|TRBJ2-3|TRBD2
CASSEGTKTQYF
TGCGCCAGCAGTGAGGGGACTAAGACGCAGTATTTT
>TRBV13|NA|TRBJ1-4|NA
CASSDRGAGEKLFF
TGTGCCAGCAGCGACCGGGGGGCAGGTGAAAAACTGTTTTTT
>TRBV6-5|once|TRBJ2-3|TRBD1
CASSKNRGTDTQYF
TGTGCCAGCAGTAAAAACAGGGGGACAGATACGCAGTATTTT
>TRBV6-6|NA|TRBJ2-3|TRBD2
CASSSSGSRTDTQYF
TGTGCCAGCAGTTCTAGCGGGAGTCGCACAGATACGCAGTATTTT
>TRBV30|NA|TRBJ1-2|NA
CAWSVLWGESNYGYTF
TGTGCCTGGAGTGTACTCTGGGGGGAATCTAACTATGGCTACACCTTC
>TRBV6-2/TRBV6-3|NA|TRBJ2-1|TRBD1
CASSYRPGQLYNEQFF
TGTGCCAGCAGTTATCGCCCGGGACAGCTTTACAATGAGCAGTTCTTC
>TRBV28|NA|TRBJ1-3|TRBD1
CASRGQGSSGNTIYF
TGTGCCAGCAGGGGACAGGGAAGCTCTGGAAACACCATATATTTT
>TRBV4-1|NA|TRBJ1-1|TRBD1
CASSPLPGQGLNTEAFF
TGCGCCAGCAGCCCCCTCCCGGGACAGGGACTGAACACTGAAGCTTTCTTT
>TRBV28|NA|TRBJ1-6|NA
CASSGQNSPLHF
TGTGCCAGCAGTGGACAGAATTCACCCCTCCACTTT
>TRBV6-5|NA|TRBJ1-1|NA
CASSRDPTSQAFF
TGTGCCAGCAGCCGGGACCCAACTTCTCAAGCTTTCTTT
>TRBV7-2|NA|TRBJ1-3|NA
CASSLSGLLPGNTIYF
TGTGCCAGCAGCTTAAGTGGACTTCTCCCTGGAAACACCATATATTTT
>TRBV4-3|NA|TRBJ2-3|NA
CASSQDPLGFSTDTQYF
TGCGCCAGCAGCCAAGATCCCTTGGGCTTTAGCACAGATACGCAGTATTTT
>TRBV7-2|NA|TRBJ2-1|NA
CASSFFSAEQFF
TGTGCCAGCAGCTTTTTTTCCGCCGAGCAGTTCTTC